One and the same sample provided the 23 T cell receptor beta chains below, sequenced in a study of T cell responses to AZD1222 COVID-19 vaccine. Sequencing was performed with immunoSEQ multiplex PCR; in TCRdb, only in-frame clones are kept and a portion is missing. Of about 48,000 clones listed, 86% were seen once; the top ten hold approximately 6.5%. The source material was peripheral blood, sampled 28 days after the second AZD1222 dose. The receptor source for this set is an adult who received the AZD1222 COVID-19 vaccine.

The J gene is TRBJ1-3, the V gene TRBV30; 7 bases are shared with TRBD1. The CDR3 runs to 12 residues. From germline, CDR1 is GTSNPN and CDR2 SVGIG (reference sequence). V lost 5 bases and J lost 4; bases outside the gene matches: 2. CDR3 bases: TGTGCCTGGGGGACAGTCGGAAACACCATATATTTT. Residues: CAWGTVGNTIYF.

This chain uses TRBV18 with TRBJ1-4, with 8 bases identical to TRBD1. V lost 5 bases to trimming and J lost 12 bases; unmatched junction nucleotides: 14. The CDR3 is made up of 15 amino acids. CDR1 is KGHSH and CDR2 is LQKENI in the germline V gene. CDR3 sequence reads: CASSEWTGPTEELFF. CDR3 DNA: TGTGCCAGCTCAGAGTGGACAGGGCCGACTGAGGAACTGTTTTTT.

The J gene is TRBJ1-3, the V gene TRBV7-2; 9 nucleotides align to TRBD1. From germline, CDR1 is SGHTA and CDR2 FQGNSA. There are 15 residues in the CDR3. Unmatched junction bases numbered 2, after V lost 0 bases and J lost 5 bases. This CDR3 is CASSLATGGRNTIYF. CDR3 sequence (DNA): TGTGCCAGCAGCTTAGCGACAGGGGGTAGAAACACCATATATTTT.

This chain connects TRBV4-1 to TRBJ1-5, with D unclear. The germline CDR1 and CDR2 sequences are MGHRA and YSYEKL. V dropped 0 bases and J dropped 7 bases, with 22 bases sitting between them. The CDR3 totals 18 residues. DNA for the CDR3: TGCGCCAGCAGCCAAGATAGAGGGCAGGCTCTAACGAGGCAGCCCCAGCATTTT. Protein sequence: CASSQDRGQALTRQPQHF.

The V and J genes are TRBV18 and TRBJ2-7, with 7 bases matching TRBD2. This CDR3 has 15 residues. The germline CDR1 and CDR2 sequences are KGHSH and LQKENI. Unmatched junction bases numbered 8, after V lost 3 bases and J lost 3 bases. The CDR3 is CASSPFGGDLYEQYF. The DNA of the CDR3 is TGTGCCAGCTCACCCTTTGGGGGGGACCTCTACGAGCAGTACTTC.

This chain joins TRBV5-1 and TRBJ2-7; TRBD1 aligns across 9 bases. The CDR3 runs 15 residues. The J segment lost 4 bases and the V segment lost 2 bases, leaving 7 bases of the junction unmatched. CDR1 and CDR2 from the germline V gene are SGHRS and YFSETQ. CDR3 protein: CASSFPGQGGYEQYF. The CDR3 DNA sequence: TGCGCCAGCAGCTTCCCGGGACAGGGTGGGTACGAGCAGTACTTC. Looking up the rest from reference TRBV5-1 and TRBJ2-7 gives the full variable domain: KAGVTQTPRYLIKTRGQQVTLSCSPISGHRSVSWYQQTPGQGLQFLFEYFSETQRNKGNFPGRFSGRQFSNSRSEMNVSTLELGDSALYLCASSFPGQGGYEQYFGPGTRLTVT.

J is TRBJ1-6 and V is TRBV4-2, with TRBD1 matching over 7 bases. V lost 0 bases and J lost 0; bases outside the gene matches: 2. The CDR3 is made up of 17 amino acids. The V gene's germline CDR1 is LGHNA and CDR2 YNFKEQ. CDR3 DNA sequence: TGTGCCAGCAGCCAAGAGGGACAGAGCTCCTATAATTCACCCCTCCACTTT. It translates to CASSQEGQSSYNSPLHF.

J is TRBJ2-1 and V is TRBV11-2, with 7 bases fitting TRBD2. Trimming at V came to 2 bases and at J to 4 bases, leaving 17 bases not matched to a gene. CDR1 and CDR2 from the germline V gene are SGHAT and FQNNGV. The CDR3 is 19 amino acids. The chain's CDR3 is CASSLKGPSGATPYNEQFF. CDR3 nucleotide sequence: TGTGCCAGCAGCTTAAAAGGCCCTAGCGGAGCCACCCCATACAATGAGCAGTTCTTC. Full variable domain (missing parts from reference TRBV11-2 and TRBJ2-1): EAGVAQSPRYKIIEKRQSVAFWCNPISGHATLYWYQQILGQGPKLLIQFQNNGVVDDSQLPKDRFSAERLKGVDSTLKIQPAKLEDSAVYLCASSLKGPSGATPYNEQFFGPGTRLTVL.

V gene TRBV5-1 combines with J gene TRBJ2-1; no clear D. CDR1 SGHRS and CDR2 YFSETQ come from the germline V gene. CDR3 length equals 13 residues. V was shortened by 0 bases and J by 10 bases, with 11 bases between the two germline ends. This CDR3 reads CASSLGSVGEQFF. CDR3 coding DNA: TGCGCCAGCAGCTTGGGCTCTGTGGGGGAGCAGTTCTTC.

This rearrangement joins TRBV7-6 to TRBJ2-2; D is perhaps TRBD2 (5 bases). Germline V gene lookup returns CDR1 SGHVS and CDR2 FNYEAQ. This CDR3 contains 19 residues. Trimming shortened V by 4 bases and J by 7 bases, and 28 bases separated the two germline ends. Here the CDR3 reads CASSSEMGPRAGRGGELFF. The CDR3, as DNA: TGTGCCAGCAGCTCCGAAATGGGCCCGCGGGCGGGCCGGGGCGGGGAGCTGTTTTTT.

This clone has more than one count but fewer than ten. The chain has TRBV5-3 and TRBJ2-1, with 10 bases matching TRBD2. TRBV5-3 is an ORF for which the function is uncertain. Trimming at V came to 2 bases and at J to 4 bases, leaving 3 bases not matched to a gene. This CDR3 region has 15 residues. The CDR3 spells CARSFTSGKYNEQFF. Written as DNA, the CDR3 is TGTGCCAGAAGCTTTACTAGCGGGAAGTACAATGAGCAGTTCTTC.

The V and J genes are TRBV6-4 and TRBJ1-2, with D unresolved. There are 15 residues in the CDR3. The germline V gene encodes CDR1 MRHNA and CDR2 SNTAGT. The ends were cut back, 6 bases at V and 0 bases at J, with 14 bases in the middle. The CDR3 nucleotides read TGTGCCAGCAGCCCGGACGGCGGTGCTAACTATGGCTACACCTTC. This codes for CASSPDGGANYGYTF.

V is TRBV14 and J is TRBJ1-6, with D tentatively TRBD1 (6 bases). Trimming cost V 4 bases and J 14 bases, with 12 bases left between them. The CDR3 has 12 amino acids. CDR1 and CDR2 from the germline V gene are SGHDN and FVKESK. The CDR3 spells CASSPTGGALHF. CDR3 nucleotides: TGTGCCAGCAGCCCGACAGGAGGGGCCCTCCACTTT.

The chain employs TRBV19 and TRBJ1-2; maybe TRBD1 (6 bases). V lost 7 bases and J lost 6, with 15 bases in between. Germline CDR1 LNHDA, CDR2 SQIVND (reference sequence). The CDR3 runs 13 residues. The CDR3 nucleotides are TGTGCCAGTACTCCTAGACAGGTTGATGGCTACACCTTC. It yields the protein CASTPRQVDGYTF.

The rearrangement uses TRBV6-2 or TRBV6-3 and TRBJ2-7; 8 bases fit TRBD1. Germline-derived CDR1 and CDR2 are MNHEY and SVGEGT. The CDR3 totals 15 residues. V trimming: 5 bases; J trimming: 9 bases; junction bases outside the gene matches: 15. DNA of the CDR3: TGTGCCAGCAGTAGAGCGACAGGGGAGCTTAATCGGCAGTACTTC. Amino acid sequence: CASSRATGELNRQYF.

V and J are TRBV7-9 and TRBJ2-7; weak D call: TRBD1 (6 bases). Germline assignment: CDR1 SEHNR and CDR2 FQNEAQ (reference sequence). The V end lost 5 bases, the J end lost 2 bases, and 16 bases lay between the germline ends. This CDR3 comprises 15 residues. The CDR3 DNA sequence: TGTGCCAGCAGCCCGGCCGGGACATTCCCCTACGAGCAGTACTTC. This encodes CASSPAGTFPYEQYF.

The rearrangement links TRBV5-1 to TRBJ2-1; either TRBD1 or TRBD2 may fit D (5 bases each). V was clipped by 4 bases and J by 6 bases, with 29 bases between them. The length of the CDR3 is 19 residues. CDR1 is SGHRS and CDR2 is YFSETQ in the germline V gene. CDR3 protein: CASSGPPLPGAPPSNEQFF. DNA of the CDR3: TGCGCCAGCAGCGGTCCCCCCCTCCCCGGGGCCCCGCCCTCCAATGAGCAGTTCTTC. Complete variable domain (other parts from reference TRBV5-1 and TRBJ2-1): KAGVTQTPRYLIKTRGQQVTLSCSPISGHRSVSWYQQTPGQGLQFLFEYFSETQRNKGNFPGRFSGRQFSNSRSEMNVSTLELGDSALYLCASSGPPLPGAPPSNEQFFGPGTRLTVL.

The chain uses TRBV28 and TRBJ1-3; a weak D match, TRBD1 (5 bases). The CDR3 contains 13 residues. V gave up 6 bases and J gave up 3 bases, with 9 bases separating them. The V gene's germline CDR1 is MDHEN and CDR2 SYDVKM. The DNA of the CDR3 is TGTGCCAGCAGCGGGGGGTATGGAAACACCATATATTTT. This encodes CASSGGYGNTIYF.

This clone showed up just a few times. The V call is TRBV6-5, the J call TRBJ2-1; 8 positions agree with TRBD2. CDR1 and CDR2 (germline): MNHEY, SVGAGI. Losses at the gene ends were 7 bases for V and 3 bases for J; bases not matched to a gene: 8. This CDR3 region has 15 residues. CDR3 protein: CASKRELADYNEQFF. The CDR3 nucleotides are TGTGCCAGCAAGAGGGAACTAGCGGACTACAATGAGCAGTTCTTC.

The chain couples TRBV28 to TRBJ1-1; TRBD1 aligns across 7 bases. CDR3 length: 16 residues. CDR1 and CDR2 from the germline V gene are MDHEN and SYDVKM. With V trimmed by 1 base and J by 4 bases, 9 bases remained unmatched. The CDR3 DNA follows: TGTGCCAGCAGTTTATCGACAGGGATCGGAGCCACTGAAGCTTTCTTT. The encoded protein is CASSLSTGIGATEAFF.

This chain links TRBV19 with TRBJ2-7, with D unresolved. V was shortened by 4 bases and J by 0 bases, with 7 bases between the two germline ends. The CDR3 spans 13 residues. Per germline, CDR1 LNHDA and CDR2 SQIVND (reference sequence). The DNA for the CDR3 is TGTGCCAGTAGTACAACCAGCTCCTACGAGCAGTACTTC. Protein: CASSTTSSYEQYF.

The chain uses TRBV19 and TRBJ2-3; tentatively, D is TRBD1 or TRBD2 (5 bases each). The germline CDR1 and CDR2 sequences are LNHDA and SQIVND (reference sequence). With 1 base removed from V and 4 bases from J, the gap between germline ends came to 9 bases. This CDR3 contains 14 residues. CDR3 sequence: CASSIVGDSDTQYF. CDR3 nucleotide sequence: TGTGCCAGTAGTATAGTGGGGGATTCAGATACGCAGTATTTT.

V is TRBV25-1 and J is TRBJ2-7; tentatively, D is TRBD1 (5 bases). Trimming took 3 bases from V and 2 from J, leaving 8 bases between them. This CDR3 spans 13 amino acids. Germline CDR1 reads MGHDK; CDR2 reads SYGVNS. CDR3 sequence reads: CASSDAGTYEQYF. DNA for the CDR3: TGTGCCAGCAGTGATGCAGGGACCTACGAGCAGTACTTC.